This T cell receptor (beta chain) was retrieved from a study of blood T cell repertoires in COVID-19. The assay was immunoSEQ multiplex PCR, and TCRdb's table has in-frame clones only and misses some. The sample lists 75,000 to 95,000 clones; more than 65% were seen once. The V end was cut by 6 bases, the J end by 8 bases, with 23 bases between. Germline CDR1 is MNHEY and CDR2 is SMNVEV (reference sequence). The CDR3 runs to 16 residues. The receptor was isolated from an elderly woman with active or convalescent COVID-19. The sample comprised peripheral blood. The chain employs TRBV27 and TRBJ2-1; tentative D call: TRBD2 (5 bases). The CDR3 region is CASSFDRLRPFYEQFF. The CDR3 DNA sequence: TGTGCCAGCAGCTTCGACCGACTACGCCCTTTCTATGAGCAGTTCTTC.